This T cell receptor beta chain stems from a study of post-analysis software for immune sequencing data (dated by TCRdb to between 2015 and 2016). About the investigation overall: Relapsing-remitting, secondary progressive and progressive-relapsing multiple sclerosis were recorded as disease courses, and subtype annotation was lacking for some patients. A subset of samples was prepared in parallel using single-end sample barcoding, then pooled and co-amplified after Illumina adapter ligation. The patient repertoires were set against under 13 previously published healthy control repertoires from donors whose ages ranged from about 6 to 27 years. Paper-wide results and their limitations: Patients showed significantly higher frequencies than controls for five TRBV segments, among them TRBV5-6, TRBV5-1 and TRBV20-1. Significantly lower normalized Chao1 diversity was found in multiple sclerosis patients than in controls, suggesting substantial peripheral T-cell clonal expansion. The multiple sclerosis patient group was slightly younger than the control group. When samples were clustered directly using the F measure, samples prepared in the same batch co-clustered strongly, which prompted a batch-effect correction.

Regarding this clonotype: Its target antigen remains unknown. Within one base of it there is no much larger clone, and no base qualities were kept.

TCR beta repertoires were profiled from peripheral blood of roughly twelve young patients with multiple sclerosis to demonstrate the VDJtools post-analysis software. The multiple sclerosis patients were children and adolescents between roughly 6 and 16 years of age. The V end gives up 7 bases and the J end 7 bases, leaving 7 bases in the junction not matched to a gene. The CDR1 and CDR2 encoded by the germline V gene are MDHEN and SYDVKM. From cysteine to phenylalanine, the CDR3 is 12 amino acids long. Only the CDR3 portion is preserved as DNA: 36 bases, with reading frame beginning at the first base. The library was made by PCR. Sequencing instrument: Illumina HiSeq 2500. To reduce PCR and sequencing biases, unique molecular identifiers were incorporated into the TCR beta cDNA libraries. Some 500,000 cDNA molecules were obtained for every 1 to 10 million input T cells, so each molecule roughly corresponded to one T cell. Patient libraries were prepared and sequenced with the same protocol used for the earlier healthy control dataset. Samples belonging to the same batch were prepared together, multiplexed and sequenced on a shared HiSeq lane. On the study's bioinformatics: Raw barcoded reads were processed with MIGEC, and single-read molecular identifier groups were discarded before consensus assembly and CDR3 extraction. VDJtools was used for post-analysis of the clonotype tables, and diversity was normalized by down-sampling every dataset to the size of the smallest sample. In repertoire overlap clustering, CDR3 amino acid sequences, but not nucleotide sequences, were matched to correct batch-related cross-sample contamination. The raw public reads went through TCRdb reprocessing: fastp at Q25, MiXCR clone calling, in-frame beta chains kept. Each entry merges the rows of one CDR3 protein and shows their most common DNA and genes. TCRdb's processing, not the study's, gives the V and J calls here. This sample comprises 650,000 to 900,000 distinct CDR3 sequences, approximately 44% of them detected only once. The ten largest make up 4.9% of the sample.

The specimen was blood. The receptor was derived from a girl aged 5-17 years with multiple sclerosis. The chain joins TRBV28 to TRBJ2-7, and 7 junction bases match TRBD1. DNA sequence: TGTGCCAGCACCGACAGGGCCAATGAGCAGTACTTC. Translated, this is CASTDRANEQYF.